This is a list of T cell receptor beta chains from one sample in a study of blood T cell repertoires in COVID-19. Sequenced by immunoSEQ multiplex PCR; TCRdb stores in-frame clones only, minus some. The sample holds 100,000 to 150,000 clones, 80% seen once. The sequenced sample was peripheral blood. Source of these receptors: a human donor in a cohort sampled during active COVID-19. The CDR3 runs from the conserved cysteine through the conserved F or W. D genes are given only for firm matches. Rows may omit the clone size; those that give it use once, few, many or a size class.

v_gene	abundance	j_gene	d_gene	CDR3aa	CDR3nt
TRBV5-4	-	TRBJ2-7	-	CASSLGRVSYEQYF	TGTGCCAGCAGCCTAGGGCGGGTCTCCTACGAGCAGTACTTC
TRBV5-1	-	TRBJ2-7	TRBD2	CASSLEAGVPYEQYF	TGCGCCAGCAGCTTGGAAGCGGGAGTCCCCTACGAGCAGTACTTC
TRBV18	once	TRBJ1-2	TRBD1	CASSVDRNYGYTF	TGTGCCAGCTCAGTGGACAGGAACTATGGCTACACCTTC
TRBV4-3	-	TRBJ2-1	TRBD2	CASSQDLAGSVVDEQFF	TGCGCCAGCAGCCAAGATCTAGCGGGTTCGGTCGTAGATGAGCAGTTCTTC
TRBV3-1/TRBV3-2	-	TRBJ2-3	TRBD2	CASSQVVRGSGRPSTDTQYF	TGTGCCAGCAGCCAAGTTGTGCGCGGAAGCGGGAGGCCTAGCACAGATACGCAGTATTTT
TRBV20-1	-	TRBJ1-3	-	CSASPGNSGNTIYF	TGCAGTGCTAGTCCCGGGAACTCTGGAAACACCATATATTTT
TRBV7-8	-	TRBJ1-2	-	CASSLGGGGTYGYTF	TGTGCCAGCAGCTTAGGCGGGGGTGGGACCTATGGCTACACCTTC
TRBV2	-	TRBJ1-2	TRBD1	CASSSTGTGGGYTF	TGTGCCAGCAGTTCCACCGGGACAGGAGGTGGCTACACCTTC
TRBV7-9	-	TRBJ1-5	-	CASSLSPGGQPQHF	TGTGCCAGCAGCTTATCCCCGGGTGGGCAGCCCCAGCATTTT
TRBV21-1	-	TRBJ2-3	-	CASSKEGSTDTQYF	TGTGCCAGCAGCAAAGAGGGGAGCACAGATACGCAGTATTTT